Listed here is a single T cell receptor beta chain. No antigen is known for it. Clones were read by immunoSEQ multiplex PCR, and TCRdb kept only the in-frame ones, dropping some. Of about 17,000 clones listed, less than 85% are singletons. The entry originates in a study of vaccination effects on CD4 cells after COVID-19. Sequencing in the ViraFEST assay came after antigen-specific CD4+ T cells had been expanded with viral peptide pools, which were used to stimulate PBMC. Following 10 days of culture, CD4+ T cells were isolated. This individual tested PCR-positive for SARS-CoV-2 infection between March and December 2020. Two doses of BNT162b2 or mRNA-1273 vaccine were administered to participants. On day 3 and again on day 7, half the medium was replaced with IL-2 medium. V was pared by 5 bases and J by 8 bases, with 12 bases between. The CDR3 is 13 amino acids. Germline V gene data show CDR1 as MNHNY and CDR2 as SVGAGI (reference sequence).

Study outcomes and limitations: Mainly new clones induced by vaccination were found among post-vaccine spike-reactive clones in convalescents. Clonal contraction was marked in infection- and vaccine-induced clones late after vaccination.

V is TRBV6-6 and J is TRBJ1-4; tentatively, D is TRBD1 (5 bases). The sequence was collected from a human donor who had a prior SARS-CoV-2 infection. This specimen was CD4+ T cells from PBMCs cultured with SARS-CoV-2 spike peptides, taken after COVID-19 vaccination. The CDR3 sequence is CASSGRGEEKLFF. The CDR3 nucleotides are TGTGCCAGCAGTGGGCGAGGGGAAGAAAAACTGTTTTTT.